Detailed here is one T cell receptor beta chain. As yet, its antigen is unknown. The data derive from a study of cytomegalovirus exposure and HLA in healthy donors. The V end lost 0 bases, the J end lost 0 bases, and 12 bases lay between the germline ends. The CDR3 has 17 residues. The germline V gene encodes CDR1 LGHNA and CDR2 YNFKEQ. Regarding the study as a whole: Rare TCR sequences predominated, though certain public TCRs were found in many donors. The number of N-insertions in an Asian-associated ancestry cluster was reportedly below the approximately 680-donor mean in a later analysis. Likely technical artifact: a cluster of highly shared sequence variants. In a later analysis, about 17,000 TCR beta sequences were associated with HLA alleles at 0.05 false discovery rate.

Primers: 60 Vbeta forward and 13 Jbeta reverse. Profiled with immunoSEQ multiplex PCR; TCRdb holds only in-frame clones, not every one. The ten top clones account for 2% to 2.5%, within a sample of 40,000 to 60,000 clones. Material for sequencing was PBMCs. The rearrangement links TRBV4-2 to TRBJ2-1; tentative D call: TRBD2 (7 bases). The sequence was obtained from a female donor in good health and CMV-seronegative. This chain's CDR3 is CASSQDVGGGSYNEQFF. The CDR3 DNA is TGTGCCAGCAGCCAAGATGTAGGGGGGGGCTCCTACAATGAGCAGTTCTTC.